What follows are 12 T cell receptor beta chains derived from one specimen sequenced in a study of cytomegalovirus exposure and HLA in healthy donors. PCR involved 60 Vbeta and 13 Jbeta primers. The assay was immunoSEQ multiplex PCR, and TCRdb's table has in-frame clones only and misses some. The repertoire includes around 170,000 clones, roughly 80% of them detected once, and approximately 6.3% sits in the top ten. Material: PBMCs. Source of these receptors: a middle-aged man in good health and CMV-seropositive.

The chain couples TRBV9 to TRBJ2-6, with TRBD2 identical over 11 bases. Per germline, CDR1 SGDLS and CDR2 YYNGEE. The trim removed 6 bases at V and 0 bases at J, leaving 17 bases unmatched. The CDR3 covers 21 residues. The CDR3 spells CASTLGASGGPESSGANVLTF. CDR3 bases: TGTGCCAGCACCCTTGGGGCTAGCGGGGGGCCGGAAAGCTCTGGGGCCAACGTCCTGACTTTC.

The chain uses TRBV7-2 and TRBJ2-3; D unclear. V was shortened by 0 bases and J by 2 bases, with 3 bases between the two germline ends. The CDR3 loop spans 13 amino acids. Germline CDR1 is SGHTA and CDR2 is FQGNSA. This chain's CDR3 is CASSLAYTDTQYF. The DNA for the CDR3 is TGTGCCAGCAGCTTAGCGTACACAGATACGCAGTATTTT.

The chain uses TRBV18 and TRBJ2-5, with 12 bases aligning to TRBD1. The CDR3 sequence is 16 residues long. The V gene end was trimmed by 3 bases and the J gene end by 4 bases; junction bases not matched to a gene: 6. The germline gives CDR1 KGHSH, CDR2 LQKENI. This CDR3 reads CASSPLPGQGAETQYF. In DNA, the CDR3 is TGTGCCAGCTCACCCCTGCCGGGACAGGGGGCAGAGACCCAGTACTTC. The whole variable domain, remainder taken from reference TRBV18 and TRBJ2-5, is NAGVMQNPRHLVRRRGQEARLRCSPMKGHSHVYWYRQLPEEGLKFMVYLQKENIIDESGMPKERFSAEFPKEGPSILRIQQVVRGDSAAYFCASSPLPGQGAETQYFGPGTRLLVL.

The chain links TRBV29-1 to TRBJ2-1, with TRBD2 matching 7 bases. The CDR3 runs to 12 residues. With 7 bases clipped from V and 9 bases from J, the junction kept 9 bases outside the gene matches. The germline V gene has CDR1 SQVTM and CDR2 ANQGSEA. CDR3 loop: CSARGGPPEQFF. The DNA of the CDR3 is TGCAGCGCCCGGGGAGGGCCCCCTGAGCAGTTCTTC.

The CDR3 DNA reads TGTGCCAGCAGCTTCACGAGCGGGGGCTATGGCTACACCTTC. Its protein is CASSFTSGGYGYTF. This rearrangement joins TRBV5-4 to TRBJ1-2; a weak D match, TRBD1 (5 bases). Trimming removed 2 bases at V and 4 bases at J, with 12 bases between. Germline V CDR1 and CDR2: SGHNT, YYREEE (reference sequence). The CDR3 runs 14 residues.

There are a few counts of this clone. This chain connects TRBV7-9 to TRBJ1-6, with 9 nucleotides matching TRBD1. V trimming: 5 bases; J trimming: 2 bases; junction bases outside the gene matches: 10. The CDR3 consists of 18 residues. The germline gives CDR1 SEHNR, CDR2 FQNEAQ (reference sequence). The DNA for the CDR3 is TGTGCCAGCAGCCCGGCACAGGGGGCAGTCGCCTATAATTCACCCCTCCACTTT. This sequence encodes CASSPAQGAVAYNSPLHF. Together with reference TRBV7-9 and TRBJ1-6, the CDR3 gives the full variable domain: DTGVSQNPRHKITKRGQNVTFRCDPISEHNRLYWYRQTLGQGPEFLTYFQNEAQLEKSRLLSDRFSAERPKGSFSTLEIQRTEQGDSAMYLCASSPAQGAVAYNSPLHFGNGTRLTVT.

This clone was observed once. The chain couples TRBV7-6 to TRBJ2-5; 12 positions agree with TRBD2. CDR1 and CDR2 (germline): SGHVS, FNYEAQ. Unmatched junction bases numbered 8, after V lost 8 bases and J lost 1 base. CDR3 length: 16 amino acids. The CDR3 DNA is TGTGCCAGCGGCCGGACTAGCGGGACCCTCCAAGAGACCCAGTACTTC. It yields the protein CASGRTSGTLQETQYF.

The V gene is TRBV30, the J gene TRBJ1-5, with 9 bases lining up with TRBD1. The germline V gene encodes CDR1 GTSNPN and CDR2 SVGIG (reference sequence). V shed 1 base and J 1 base; nucleotides not matched to a gene: 11. The CDR3 is 18 amino acids. The CDR3 loop reads CAWSAGTGYDWSNQPQHF. The CDR3 region has the DNA TGTGCCTGGAGTGCCGGGACAGGGTATGATTGGAGCAATCAGCCCCAGCATTTT.

The genes are TRBV5-6 and TRBJ2-7, with D possibly TRBD1 on 6 matching bases. The CDR3 extends over 14 amino acids. Germline V CDR1 and CDR2: SGHDT, YYEEEE. Trimming took off 0 bases at V and 5 bases at J, with 12 bases between the two ends. The DNA for the CDR3 is TGTGCCAGCAGCTTGGGGCAGGGGATCCACGAGCAGTACTTC. Translation: CASSLGQGIHEQYF.

The chain combines TRBV19 with TRBJ1-2; TRBD1 matches 10 bases. The germline gives CDR1 LNHDA, CDR2 SQIVND (reference sequence). The CDR3 totals 16 residues. Trimming cost V 3 bases and J 3 bases; bases outside gene matches: 7. CDR3 sequence: CASSIGGTGDHYGYTF. The DNA for the CDR3 is TGTGCCAGTAGTATTGGTGGGACAGGGGACCACTATGGCTACACCTTC.

J is TRBJ1-5 and V is TRBV29-1; 8 nucleotides agree with TRBD1. V dropped 4 bases and J dropped 4; count of bases not matched to a gene: 3. Per the germline V gene, CDR1 is SQVTM and CDR2 is ANQGSEA. This CDR3 spans 13 amino acids. In nucleotides, the CDR3 is TGCAGCGTTGGGACAGGGTGGAATCAGCCCCAGCATTTT. Translation: CSVGTGWNQPQHF.

The chain is built from TRBV19 and TRBJ1-1; the D is unclear. V was cut by 8 bases and J by 4 bases, with 8 bases left in between. The germline gives CDR1 LNHDA, CDR2 SQIVND (reference sequence). This CDR3 comprises 11 residues. The CDR3 coding sequence is TGTGCCAGTTTTGGCAGCACTGAAGCTTTCTTT. Translation: CASFGSTEAFF. The complete variable domain, with remaining parts taken from reference TRBV19 and TRBJ1-1, reads DGGITQSPKYLFRKEGQNVTLSCEQNLNHDAMYWYRQDPGQGLRLIYYSQIVNDFQKGDIAEGYSVSREKKESFPLTVTSAQKNPTAFYLCASFGSTEAFFGQGTRLTVV.